The 6 T cell receptor beta chains given below trace back to one sample, sequenced in a study of beta chain features in type 1 diabetes. Expressed TCRB transcripts were sequenced because the isolated RNA had all been reverse transcribed beforehand. Assay used: immunoSEQ multiplex PCR; TCRdb lists only in-frame clones, some missing. The sample holds hundreds of thousands of clones, 15% to 18% seen once. Input material: naive CD4+ T cells from blood. The receptors originated from a man between 18 and 35 years old in good health.

This clone was detected only a few times. This chain uses TRBV28 with TRBJ2-7; the D gene is possibly TRBD2 (5 bases). The CDR3 totals 12 residues. Trimming removed 6 bases from V and 4 bases from J, with 10 bases in between. Germline V gene lookup returns CDR1 MDHEN and CDR2 SYDVKM. The CDR3 region is CASRLALYEQYF. CDR3 sequence (DNA): TGTGCCAGCAGGCTAGCTCTGTACGAGCAGTACTTC.

This clone was picked up a small number of times. The J gene is TRBJ2-5, the V gene TRBV29-1, with D unclear. Trimming took 6 bases from V and 2 from J, leaving 13 bases between them. CDR1 and CDR2 (germline): SQVTM, ANQGSEA. The CDR3 loop spans 13 amino acids. This CDR3 is CSVLRTQQETQYF. DNA for the CDR3: TGCAGCGTCTTACGAACACAACAAGAGACCCAGTACTTC.

This clone showed up just a few times. The chain carries TRBV19 and TRBJ1-1; D is perhaps TRBD1 (6 bases). V was trimmed by 6 bases and J by 1 base, leaving 21 bases between them. There are 17 residues in the CDR3. CDR1 is LNHDA, CDR2 SQIVND, per germline (reference sequence). CDR3 in DNA: TGTGCCAGTAGCCCCCGTTGGGCGGACAGATCGAACACTGAAGCTTTCTTT. This codes for CASSPRWADRSNTEAFF.

This clone was observed a handful of times. The V and J genes are TRBV28 and TRBJ2-5; 7 bases agree with TRBD2. The J segment lost 3 bases and the V segment lost 8 bases, leaving 3 bases of the junction unmatched. Germline V gene lookup returns CDR1 MDHEN and CDR2 SYDVKM. The CDR3 has 12 amino acids. DNA of the CDR3: TGTGCCAGCGGGGGAGGGAAAGAGACCCAGTACTTC. Translated, it gives CASGGGKETQYF.

This clone was observed a few times. This rearrangement joins TRBV7-2 to TRBJ2-7; D is perhaps TRBD1 or TRBD2 (5 bases each). From germline, CDR1 is SGHTA and CDR2 FQGNSA. Deletions cut 4 bases from V and 5 bases from J, with 18 bases between. The CDR3 loop spans 15 amino acids. CDR3 loop: CASSSSGDSYDEQYF. CDR3 nucleotides: TGTGCCAGCAGCTCGAGCGGAGACAGTTACGACGAGCAGTACTTC.

This chain links TRBV30 with TRBJ1-3, with D unresolved. The CDR3 extends over 14 amino acids. V lost 3 bases and J 0 bases, leaving 9 bases between the germline ends. Germline V lookup: CDR1 GTSNPN, CDR2 SVGIG (reference sequence). In DNA, the CDR3 is TGTGCCTGGAGGTCAAAGAGCTCTGGAAACACCATATATTTT. This sequence encodes CAWRSKSSGNTIYF.